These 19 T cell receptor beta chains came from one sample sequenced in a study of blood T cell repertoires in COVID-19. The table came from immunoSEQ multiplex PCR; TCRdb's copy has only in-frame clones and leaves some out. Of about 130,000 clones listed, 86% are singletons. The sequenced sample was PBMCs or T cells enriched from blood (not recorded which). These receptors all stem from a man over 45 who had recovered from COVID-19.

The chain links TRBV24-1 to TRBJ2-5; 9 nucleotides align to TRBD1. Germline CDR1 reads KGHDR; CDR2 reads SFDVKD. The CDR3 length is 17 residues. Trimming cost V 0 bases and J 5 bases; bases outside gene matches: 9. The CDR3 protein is CATSDLQRDRDGETQYF. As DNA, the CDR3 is TGTGCCACCAGTGATTTGCAAAGGGACAGGGATGGGGAGACCCAGTACTTC.

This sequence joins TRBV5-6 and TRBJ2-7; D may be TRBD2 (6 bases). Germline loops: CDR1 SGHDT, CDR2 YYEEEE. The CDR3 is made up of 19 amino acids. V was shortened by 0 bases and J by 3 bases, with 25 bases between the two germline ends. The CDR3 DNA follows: TGTGCCAGCAGCTTGGCCCGGACTAACCGATTGGGGATTAACTACGAGCAGTACTTC. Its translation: CASSLARTNRLGINYEQYF.

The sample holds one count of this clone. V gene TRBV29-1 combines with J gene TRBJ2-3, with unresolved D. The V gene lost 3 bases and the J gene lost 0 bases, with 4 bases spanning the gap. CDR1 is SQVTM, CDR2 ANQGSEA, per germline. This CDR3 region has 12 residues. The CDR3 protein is CSVDTSTDTQYF. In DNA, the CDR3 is TGCAGCGTTGATACTAGCACAGATACGCAGTATTTT.

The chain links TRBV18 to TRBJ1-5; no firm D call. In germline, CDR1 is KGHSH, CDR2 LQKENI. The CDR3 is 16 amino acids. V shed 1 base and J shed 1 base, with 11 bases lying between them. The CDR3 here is CASSPQGSGSNQPQHF. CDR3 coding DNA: TGTGCCAGCTCACCACAGGGAAGCGGGAGCAATCAGCCCCAGCATTTT.

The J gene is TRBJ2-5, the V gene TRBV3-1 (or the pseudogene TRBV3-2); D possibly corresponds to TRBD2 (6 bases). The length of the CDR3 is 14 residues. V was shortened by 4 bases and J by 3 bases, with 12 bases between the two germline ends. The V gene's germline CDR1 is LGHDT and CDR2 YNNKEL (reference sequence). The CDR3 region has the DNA TGTGCCAGCAGCCCTTCGGGAGCGGAAGAGACCCAGTACTTC. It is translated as CASSPSGAEETQYF.

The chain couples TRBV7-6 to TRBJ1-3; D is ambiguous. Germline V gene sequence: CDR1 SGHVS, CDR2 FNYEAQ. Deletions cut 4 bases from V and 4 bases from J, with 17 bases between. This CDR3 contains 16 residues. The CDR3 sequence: CASSSLYRGGGNTIYF. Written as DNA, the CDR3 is TGTGCCAGCAGCTCTCTTTATCGGGGTGGAGGAAACACCATATATTTT.

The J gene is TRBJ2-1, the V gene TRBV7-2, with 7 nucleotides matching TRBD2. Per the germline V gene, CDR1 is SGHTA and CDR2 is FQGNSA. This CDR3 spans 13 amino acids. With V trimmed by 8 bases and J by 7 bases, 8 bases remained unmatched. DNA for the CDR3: TGTGCCAGCGGCCCCCGGGGGGATAATGAGCAGTTCTTC. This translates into CASGPRGDNEQFF.

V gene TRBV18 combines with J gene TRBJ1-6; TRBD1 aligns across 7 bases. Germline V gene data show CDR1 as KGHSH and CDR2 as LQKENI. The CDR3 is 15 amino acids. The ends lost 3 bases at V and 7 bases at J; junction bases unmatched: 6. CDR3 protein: CASSPTQGDNSPLHF. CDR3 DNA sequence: TGTGCCAGCTCACCCACCCAGGGGGACAATTCACCCCTCCACTTT. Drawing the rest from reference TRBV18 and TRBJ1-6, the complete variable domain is NAGVMQNPRHLVRRRGQEARLRCSPMKGHSHVYWYRQLPEEGLKFMVYLQKENIIDESGMPKERFSAEFPKEGPSILRIQQVVRGDSAAYFCASSPTQGDNSPLHFGNGTRLTVT.

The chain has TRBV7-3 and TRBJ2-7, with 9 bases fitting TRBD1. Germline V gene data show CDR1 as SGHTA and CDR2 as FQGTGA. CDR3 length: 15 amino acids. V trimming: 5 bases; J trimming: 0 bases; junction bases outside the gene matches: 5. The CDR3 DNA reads TGTGCCAGCAGCCAGACAGGGGGGAACTCCTACGAGCAGTACTTC. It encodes CASSQTGGNSYEQYF.

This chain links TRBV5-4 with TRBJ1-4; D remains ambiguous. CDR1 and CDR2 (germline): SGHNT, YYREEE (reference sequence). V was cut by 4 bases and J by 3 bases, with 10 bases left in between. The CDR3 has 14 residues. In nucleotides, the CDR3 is TGTGCCAGCAGCATCCGGGGTTCTAATGAAAAACTGTTTTTT. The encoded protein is CASSIRGSNEKLFF.

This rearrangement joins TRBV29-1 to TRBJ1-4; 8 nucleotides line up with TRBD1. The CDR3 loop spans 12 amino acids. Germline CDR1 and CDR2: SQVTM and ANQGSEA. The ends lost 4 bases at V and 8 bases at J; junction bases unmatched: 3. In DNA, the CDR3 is TGCAGCGTTGCACAGGGGGGCGAAAAACTGTTTTTT. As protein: CSVAQGGEKLFF.

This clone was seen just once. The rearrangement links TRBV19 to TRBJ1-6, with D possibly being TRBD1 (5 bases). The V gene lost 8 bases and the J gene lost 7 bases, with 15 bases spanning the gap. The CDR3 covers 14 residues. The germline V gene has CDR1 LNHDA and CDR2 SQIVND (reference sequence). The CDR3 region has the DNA TGTGCCAGTTCGTTGCGGGGGTCCAATTCACCCCTCCACTTT. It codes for CASSLRGSNSPLHF.

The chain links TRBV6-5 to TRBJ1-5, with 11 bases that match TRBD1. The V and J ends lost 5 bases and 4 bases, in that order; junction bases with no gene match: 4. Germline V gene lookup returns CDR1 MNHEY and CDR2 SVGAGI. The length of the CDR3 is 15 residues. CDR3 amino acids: CASSPDRGLNQPQHF. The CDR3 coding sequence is TGTGCCAGCAGTCCGGACAGGGGGCTGAATCAGCCCCAGCATTTT.

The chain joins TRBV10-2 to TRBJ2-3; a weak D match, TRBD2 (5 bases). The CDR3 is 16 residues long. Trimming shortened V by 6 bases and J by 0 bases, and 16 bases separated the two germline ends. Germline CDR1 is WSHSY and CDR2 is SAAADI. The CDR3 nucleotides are TGCGCCAGCAGCCCCCCACGCCGGACTAGCACAGATACGCAGTATTTT. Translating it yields CASSPPRRTSTDTQYF.

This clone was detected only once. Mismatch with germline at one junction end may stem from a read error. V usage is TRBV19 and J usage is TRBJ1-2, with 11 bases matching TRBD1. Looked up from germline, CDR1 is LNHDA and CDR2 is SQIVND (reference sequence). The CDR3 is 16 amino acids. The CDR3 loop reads CASSIRPRTGGYGYAF. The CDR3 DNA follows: TGTGCCAGTAGTATTCGCCCTCGGACAGGGGGCTATGGCTACGCCTTC.

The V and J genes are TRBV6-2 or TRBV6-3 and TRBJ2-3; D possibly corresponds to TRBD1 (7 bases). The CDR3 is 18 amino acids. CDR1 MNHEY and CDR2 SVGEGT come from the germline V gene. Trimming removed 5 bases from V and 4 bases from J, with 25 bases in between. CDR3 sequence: CASSHPVHAGGFSDTQYF. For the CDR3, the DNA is TGTGCCAGCAGTCACCCGGTTCACGCAGGGGGGTTCTCAGATACGCAGTATTTT.

Here the CDR3 DNA reads TGTGCCAGCAGTTGGGCCCGCCTCACTCGCGATACGCAGTATTTT. It yields the protein CASSWARLTRDTQYF. V and J are TRBV5-5 and TRBJ2-3; no clear D. Trimming cost V 5 bases and J 6 bases, with 19 bases left between them. Germline V gives CDR1 SGHKS, CDR2 YYEKEE (reference sequence). The CDR3 extends over 15 amino acids.

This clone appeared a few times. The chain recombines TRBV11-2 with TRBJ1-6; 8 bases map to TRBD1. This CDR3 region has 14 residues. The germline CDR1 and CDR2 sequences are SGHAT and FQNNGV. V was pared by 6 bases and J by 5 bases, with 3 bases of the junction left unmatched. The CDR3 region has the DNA TGTGCCAGCAGGTACAGGGGGGATAATTCACCCCTCCACTTT. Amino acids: CASRYRGDNSPLHF.

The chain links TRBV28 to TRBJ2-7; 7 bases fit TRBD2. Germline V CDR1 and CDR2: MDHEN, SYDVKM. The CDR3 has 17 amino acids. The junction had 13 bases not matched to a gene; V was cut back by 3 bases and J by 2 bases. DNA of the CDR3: TGTGCCAGCAGTTTGTGGGGGGGAACTCCCGTAACCTACGAGCAGTACTTC. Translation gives CASSLWGGTPVTYEQYF.